This T cell receptor (beta chain) was recorded in a study of shared clonotypes between healthy human individuals. Study conclusions and caveats: Only a few donors were included, so the genetic and exposure-history diversity represented was limited.

Notes on this clone: Its specificity is not known.

Trimming cost V 2 bases and J 0 bases, with 5 bases left between them. This CDR3 has 13 amino acids. Clones were read by immunoSEQ multiplex PCR, and TCRdb kept only the in-frame ones, dropping some. The table has 550,000 to 600,000 clones, about 80% seen once; the top ten hold around 12%. Sequenced input: PBMCs. The gene calls are TRBV5-3 and TRBJ1-1; D call uncertain. TRBV5-3 qualifies as an ORF whose function is uncertain. The TCR originated in a woman in her thirties or forties in good health. Some clones in this sample may be carry-over from other donors' samples. CDR3 region: CARSFQLNTEAFF. The CDR3 nucleotides are TGTGCCAGAAGCTTCCAACTGAACACTGAAGCTTTCTTT.